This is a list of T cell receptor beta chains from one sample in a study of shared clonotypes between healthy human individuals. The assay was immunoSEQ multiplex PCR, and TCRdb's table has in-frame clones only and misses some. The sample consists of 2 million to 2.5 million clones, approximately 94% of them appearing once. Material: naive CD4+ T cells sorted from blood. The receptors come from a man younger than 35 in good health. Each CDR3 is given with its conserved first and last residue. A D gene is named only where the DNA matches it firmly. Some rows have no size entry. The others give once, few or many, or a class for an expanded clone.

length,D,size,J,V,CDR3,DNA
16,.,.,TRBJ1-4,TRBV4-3,CASSRGRSATNEKLFF,TGCGCCAGCAGCCGGGGACGGTCTGCAACTAATGAAAAACTGTTTTTT
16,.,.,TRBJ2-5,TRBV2,CASSDSFRGGGETQYF,TGTGCCAGCAGTGATTCTTTCAGGGGCGGGGGAGAGACCCAGTACTTC
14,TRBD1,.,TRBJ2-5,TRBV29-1,CSVAVLSGGMTQYF,TGCAGCGTTGCTGTTTTGTCAGGGGGCATGACCCAGTACTTC
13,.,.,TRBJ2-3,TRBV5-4,CASSRDSTDTQYF,TGTGCCAGCAGCAGGGACAGCACAGATACGCAGTATTTT
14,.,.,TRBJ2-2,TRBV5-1,CASMGRINTGELFF,TGCGCCAGCATGGGCCGGATAAACACCGGGGAGCTGTTTTTT
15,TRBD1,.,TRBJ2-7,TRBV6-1,CASSSRGTGFNEQYF,TGTGCCAGCAGTTCCCGTGGGACAGGGTTCAACGAGCAGTACTTC
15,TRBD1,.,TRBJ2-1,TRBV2,CASSEGNRGPLQQFF,TGTGCCAGCAGTGAAGGGAACAGGGGACCCTTGCAGCAGTTCTTC
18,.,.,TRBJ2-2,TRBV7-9,CASSPRGRQGRDTGELFF,TGTGCCAGCAGCCCCCGTGGTCGCCAGGGAAGGGACACCGGGGAGCTGTTTTTT
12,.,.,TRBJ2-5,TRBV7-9,CASSLSRETQYF,TGTGCCAGCAGCTTAAGTCGTGAGACCCAGTACTTC
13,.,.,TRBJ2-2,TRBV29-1,CSVDPQNTGELFF,TGCAGCGTTGACCCCCAGAACACCGGGGAGCTGTTTTTT
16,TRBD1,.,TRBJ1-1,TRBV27,CASSLWRGLGNTEAFF,TGTGCCAGCAGTTTATGGAGGGGGCTGGGGAACACTGAAGCTTTCTTT
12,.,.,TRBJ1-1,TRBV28,CASSLGQVGAFF,TGTGCCAGCAGTTTAGGTCAGGTGGGAGCTTTCTTT
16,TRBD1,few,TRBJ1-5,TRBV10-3,CAISEGQGEGNQPQHF,TGTGCCATCAGTGAGGGACAGGGGGAGGGCAATCAGCCCCAGCATTTT
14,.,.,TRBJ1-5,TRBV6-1,CASSEVWGNQPQHF,TGTGCCAGCAGTGAGGTTTGGGGCAATCAGCCCCAGCATTTT
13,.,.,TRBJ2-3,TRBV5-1,CASRVSSTDTQYF,TGCGCCAGCAGGGTTTCTAGCACAGATACGCAGTATTTT
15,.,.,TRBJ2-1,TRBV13,CASSPGRVGANEQFF,TGTGCCAGCAGCCCCGGACGAGTGGGGGCTAATGAGCAGTTCTTC
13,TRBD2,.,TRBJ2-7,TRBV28,CATIGTSSSTVYF,TGTGCCACGATCGGGACTAGCAGCTCCACAGTATACTTC
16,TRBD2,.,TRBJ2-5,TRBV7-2,CASSLPELAGRETQYF,TGTGCCAGCAGCTTACCGGAACTAGCGGGGAGGGAGACCCAGTACTTC
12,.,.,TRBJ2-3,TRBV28,CASSKVTDTQYF,TGTGCCAGCAGCAAAGTCACAGATACGCAGTATTTT
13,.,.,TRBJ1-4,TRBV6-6,CASKGQYDEKLFF,TGTGCCAGCAAAGGGCAATACGATGAAAAACTGTTTTTT
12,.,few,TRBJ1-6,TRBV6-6,CASSYTGFPLHF,TGTGCCAGCAGTTACACCGGATTTCCCCTCCACTTT
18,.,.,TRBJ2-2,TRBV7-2,CASSLEGFPPRGTGELFF,TGTGCCAGCAGCTTAGAGGGCTTCCCGCCGAGGGGAACCGGGGAGCTGTTTTTT
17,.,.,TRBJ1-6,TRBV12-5,CASGLWGLSSYNSPLHF,TGTGCTAGTGGTTTGTGGGGGCTCAGCTCCTATAATTCACCCCTCCACTTT
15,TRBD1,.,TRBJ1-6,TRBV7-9,CASSFGDRGNSPLHF,TGTGCCAGCAGCTTTGGGGACAGGGGAAATTCACCCCTCCACTTT